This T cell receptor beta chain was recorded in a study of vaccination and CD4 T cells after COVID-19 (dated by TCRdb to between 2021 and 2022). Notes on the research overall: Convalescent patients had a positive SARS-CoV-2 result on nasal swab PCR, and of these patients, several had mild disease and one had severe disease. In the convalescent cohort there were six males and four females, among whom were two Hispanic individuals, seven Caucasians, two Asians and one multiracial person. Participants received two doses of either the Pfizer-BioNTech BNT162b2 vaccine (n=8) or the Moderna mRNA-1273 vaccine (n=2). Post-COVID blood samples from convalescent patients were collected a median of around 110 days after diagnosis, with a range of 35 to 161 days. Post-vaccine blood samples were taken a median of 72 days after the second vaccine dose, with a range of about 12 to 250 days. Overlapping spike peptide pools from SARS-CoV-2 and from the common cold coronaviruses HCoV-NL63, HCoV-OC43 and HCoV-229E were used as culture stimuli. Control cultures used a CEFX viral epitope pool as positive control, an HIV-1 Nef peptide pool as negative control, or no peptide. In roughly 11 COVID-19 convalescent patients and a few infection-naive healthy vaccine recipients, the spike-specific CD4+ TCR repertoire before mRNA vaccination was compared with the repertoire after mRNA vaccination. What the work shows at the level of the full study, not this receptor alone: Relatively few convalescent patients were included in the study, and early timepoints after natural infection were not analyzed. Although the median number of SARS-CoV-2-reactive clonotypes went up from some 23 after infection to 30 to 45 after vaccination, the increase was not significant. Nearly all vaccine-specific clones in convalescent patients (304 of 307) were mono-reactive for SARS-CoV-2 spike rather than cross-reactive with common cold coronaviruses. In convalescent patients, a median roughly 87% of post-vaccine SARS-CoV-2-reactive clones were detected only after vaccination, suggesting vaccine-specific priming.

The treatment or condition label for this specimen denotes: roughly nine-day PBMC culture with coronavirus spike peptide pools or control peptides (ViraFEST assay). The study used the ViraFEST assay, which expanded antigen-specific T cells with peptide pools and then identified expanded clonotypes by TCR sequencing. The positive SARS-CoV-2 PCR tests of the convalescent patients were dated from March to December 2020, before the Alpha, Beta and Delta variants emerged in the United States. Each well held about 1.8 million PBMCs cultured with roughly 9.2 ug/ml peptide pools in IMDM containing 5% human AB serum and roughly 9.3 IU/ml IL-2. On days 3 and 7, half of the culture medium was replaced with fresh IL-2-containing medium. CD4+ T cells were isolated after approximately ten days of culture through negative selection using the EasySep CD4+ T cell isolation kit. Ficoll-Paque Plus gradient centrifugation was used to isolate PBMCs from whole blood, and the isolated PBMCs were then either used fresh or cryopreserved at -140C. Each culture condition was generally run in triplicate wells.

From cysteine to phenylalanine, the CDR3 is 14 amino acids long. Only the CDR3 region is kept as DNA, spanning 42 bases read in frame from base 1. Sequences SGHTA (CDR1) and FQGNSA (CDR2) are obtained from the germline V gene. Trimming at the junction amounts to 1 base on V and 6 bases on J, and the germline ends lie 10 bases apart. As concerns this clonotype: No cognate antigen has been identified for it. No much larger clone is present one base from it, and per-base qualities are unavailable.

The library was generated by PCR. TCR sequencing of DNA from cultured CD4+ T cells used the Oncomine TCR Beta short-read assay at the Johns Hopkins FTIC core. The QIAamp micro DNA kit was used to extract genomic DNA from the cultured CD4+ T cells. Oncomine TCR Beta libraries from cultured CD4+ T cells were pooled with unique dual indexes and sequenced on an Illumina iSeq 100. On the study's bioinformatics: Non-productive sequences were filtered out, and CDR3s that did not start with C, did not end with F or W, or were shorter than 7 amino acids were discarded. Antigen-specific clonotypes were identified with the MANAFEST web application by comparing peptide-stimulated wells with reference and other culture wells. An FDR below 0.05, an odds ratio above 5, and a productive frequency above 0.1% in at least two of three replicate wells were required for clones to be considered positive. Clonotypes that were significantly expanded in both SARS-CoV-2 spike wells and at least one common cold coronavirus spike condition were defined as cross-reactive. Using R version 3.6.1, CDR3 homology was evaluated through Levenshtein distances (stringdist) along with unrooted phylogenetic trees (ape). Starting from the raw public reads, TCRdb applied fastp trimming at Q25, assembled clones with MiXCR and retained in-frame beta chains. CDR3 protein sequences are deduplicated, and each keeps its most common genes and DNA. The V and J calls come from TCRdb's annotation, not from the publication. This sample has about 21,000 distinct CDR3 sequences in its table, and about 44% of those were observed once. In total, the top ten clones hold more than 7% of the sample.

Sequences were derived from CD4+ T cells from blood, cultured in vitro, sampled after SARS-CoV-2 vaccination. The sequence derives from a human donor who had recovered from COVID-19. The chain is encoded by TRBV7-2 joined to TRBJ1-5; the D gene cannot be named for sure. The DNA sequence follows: TGTGCCAGCAGCTTAGGTCCTGGAATTCAGCCCCAGCATTTT. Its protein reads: CASSLGPGIQPQHF.